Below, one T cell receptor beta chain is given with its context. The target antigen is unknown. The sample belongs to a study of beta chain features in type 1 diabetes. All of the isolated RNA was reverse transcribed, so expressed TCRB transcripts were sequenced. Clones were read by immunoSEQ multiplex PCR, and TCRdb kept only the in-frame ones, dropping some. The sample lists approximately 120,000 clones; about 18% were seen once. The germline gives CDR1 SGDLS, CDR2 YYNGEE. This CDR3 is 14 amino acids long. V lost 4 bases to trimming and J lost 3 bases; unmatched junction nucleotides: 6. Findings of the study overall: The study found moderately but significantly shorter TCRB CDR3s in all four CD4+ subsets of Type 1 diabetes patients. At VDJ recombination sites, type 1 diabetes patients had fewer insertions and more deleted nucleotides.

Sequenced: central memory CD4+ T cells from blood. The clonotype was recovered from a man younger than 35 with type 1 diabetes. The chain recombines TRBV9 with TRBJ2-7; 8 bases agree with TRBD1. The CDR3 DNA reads TGTGCCAGCAGCCCCAGACAGGGGAACTACGAGCAGTACTTC. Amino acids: CASSPRQGNYEQYF.